This is a list of T cell receptor beta chains from one sample in a study of blood T cell repertoires in COVID-19. Profiling relied on immunoSEQ multiplex PCR, and the TCRdb table lists in-frame clones only, not all of them. The sample yields around 260,000 clones, about 80% seen once. Sequencing input: peripheral blood. These TCRs come from a woman in her fifties or sixties who had recovered from COVID-19. CDR3s include the opening cysteine and the closing phenylalanine or tryptophan. The order of the fields is V gene, CDR3 protein.

TRBV6-9	CASPLGRFYGYTF
TRBV28	CASSARRYGYTF
TRBV5-8	CASNPIRQALEFF
TRBV7-8	CASTQSRDRVYEQYF
TRBV3-1/TRBV3-2	CASSHRGGEGTDTQYF
TRBV7-8	CASSPLGGVTDTQYF
TRBV11-2	CASSLGSGVDNEQFF
TRBV19	CASSPFGGGPQPYEQYF
TRBV7-3	CASSPNSDSNEQFF
TRBV7-2	CASESTEAFF
TRBV4-3	CASSQGGAGNSPLHF
TRBV24-1	CATSGTGTGANVLTF
TRBV5-1	CASSLGPGTGSTDTQYF
TRBV19	CASSIARGDEQFF
TRBV30	CAWSSAVGEKLFF
TRBV27	CASSTLWGDFGYEQYF
TRBV28	CASSSPPGQGSTGELFF